This passage covers 11 T cell receptor beta chains from one sample sequenced in a study of response to subunit inactivated influenza vaccine. TCRdb reanalysed the RT-PCR reads using MiXCR and keeps one entry per CDR3 protein. Counted here are roughly 760,000 distinct CDR3 sequences, about 20% occurring once; the ten biggest clones make up roughly a tenth. This sample comprised PBMCs from blood, obtained 5 days after vaccination. The receptors were sampled from a man between 50 and 59 years old who received an inactivated influenza vaccine.

The CDR3 coding sequence is TGTGCCAGCTCACCGGGACAGGGGTATGAAAAACTGTTTTTT. Its translation: CASSPGQGYEKLFF. V is TRBV18 and J is TRBJ1-4; TRBD1 agrees at 10 bases. V shed 3 bases, J shed 6 bases, and the junction held 1 base outside the gene matches. The CDR3 loop spans 14 amino acids. CDR1 KGHSH and CDR2 LQKENI come from the germline V gene.

The chain combines TRBV11-2 with TRBJ2-3, with D possibly being TRBD1 or TRBD2 (7 bases each). This CDR3 is built from 16 residues. Per germline, CDR1 SGHAT and CDR2 FQNNGV. Trimming removed 0 bases at V and 4 bases at J, with 14 bases between. CDR3 amino acids: CASSLDQGGISDTQYF. The CDR3 DNA follows: TGTGCCAGCAGCTTAGATCAGGGGGGGATCTCAGATACGCAGTATTTT.

This clonotype was detected only a few times. The chain uses TRBV9 and TRBJ2-1, with 9 bases fitting TRBD2. This CDR3 region has 15 residues. Germline V gene lookup returns CDR1 SGDLS and CDR2 YYNGEE. The junction had 5 bases not matched to a gene; V was cut back by 3 bases and J by 4 bases. The CDR3 DNA sequence: TGTGCCAGCAGCGCAGGGACTAGCCCTTACAATGAGCAGTTCTTC. The encoded protein is CASSAGTSPYNEQFF.

This clonotype was seen more than once but under ten times. V and J are TRBV20-1 and TRBJ1-5; 8 positions agree with TRBD1. From germline, CDR1 is DFQATT and CDR2 SNEGSKA (reference sequence). The CDR3 contains 15 residues. J lost 6 bases, V lost 5 bases, and 12 bases had no gene match. CDR3 loop: CSASGGQGASQPQHF. Here the CDR3 DNA reads TGCAGTGCTTCGGGAGGGCAGGGGGCGAGTCAGCCCCAGCATTTT.

The genes are TRBV29-1 and TRBJ2-7, with 7 bases identical to TRBD1. The J segment lost 6 bases and the V segment lost 5 bases, leaving 4 bases of the junction unmatched. The CDR3 length is 11 residues. Germline CDR1 SQVTM, CDR2 ANQGSEA. This CDR3 reads CSVRQGGEQYF. Written as DNA, the CDR3 is TGCAGCGTTAGACAGGGTGGCGAGCAGTACTTC.

This chain joins TRBV20-1 and TRBJ1-4; D gene unclear. This CDR3 region has 14 residues. Per the germline V gene, CDR1 is DFQATT and CDR2 is SNEGSKA (reference sequence). Trimming pared 6 bases from V and 5 bases from J, leaving 16 bases between. The CDR3 here is CSAPVRPGNEKLFF. CDR3 bases: TGCAGTGCACCTGTCCGACCTGGGAATGAAAAACTGTTTTTT.

This clonotype has a handful of counts. J is TRBJ1-5 and V is TRBV6-1, with unresolved D. Per the germline V gene, CDR1 is MNHNS and CDR2 is SASEGT. CDR3 size: 16 residues. V was shortened by 5 bases and J by 2 bases, with 16 bases between the two germline ends. The CDR3 DNA is TGTGCCAGCAGTCGGACGGCGGCACCTGGCAATCAGCCCCAGCATTTT. Protein sequence: CASSRTAAPGNQPQHF.

This clonotype was counted between two and nine times. The chain carries TRBV6-5 and TRBJ1-1; the D is unclear. Germline V gene sequence: CDR1 MNHEY, CDR2 SVGAGI. The CDR3 is 14 residues long. Deletions cut 0 bases from V and 5 bases from J, with 10 bases between. The CDR3 DNA follows: TGTGCCAGCAGTTACTCTATTTCGTGGACTGAAGCTTTCTTT. It translates to CASSYSISWTEAFF.

The rearrangement joins TRBV4-3 to TRBJ1-6; D perhaps matches TRBD1 (5 bases). This CDR3 comprises 15 residues. Germline assignment: CDR1 LGHNA and CDR2 YSLEER. V lost 0 bases and J 10 bases, leaving 13 bases between the germline ends. The CDR3 DNA sequence: TGCGCCAGCAGCCAAGAGGGACTCGGTGGCTCACCCCTCCACTTT. Amino acids: CASSQEGLGGSPLHF.

This rearrangement joins TRBV5-1 to TRBJ1-5; no firm D call. This CDR3 spans 13 amino acids. Germline CDR1 reads SGHRS; CDR2 reads YFSETQ. Trimming removed 1 base from V and 7 bases from J, with 9 bases in between. This chain's CDR3 is CASSLKGGQPQHF. The CDR3 nucleotides read TGCGCCAGCAGCTTGAAAGGTGGGCAGCCCCAGCATTTT.

The chain joins TRBV20-1 to TRBJ2-3, with TRBD1 as a possible D gene (7 bases). CDR3 size: 15 residues. V lost 1 base and J 3 bases, leaving 14 bases between the germline ends. CDR1 is DFQATT, CDR2 SNEGSKA, per germline (reference sequence). The CDR3 is CSARVVRGRTDTQYF. Written as DNA, the CDR3 is TGCAGTGCTAGAGTGGTCAGGGGGAGGACAGATACGCAGTATTTT.